Listed here are 7 T cell receptor beta chains from one sample, sequenced in a study of T cell clones after liver transplantation. Sequencing was performed with immunoSEQ multiplex PCR; in TCRdb, only in-frame clones are kept and a portion is missing. This table holds about 120,000 clones, about nine tenths found once. This specimen was CD4+ T cells from blood, taken 12 months after liver transplant. Receptors were obtained from a human patient who received a liver transplant. The graft donor may be the source of some T cells.

The chain employs TRBV28 and TRBJ2-5; D perhaps matches TRBD1 (6 bases). The germline V gene encodes CDR1 MDHEN and CDR2 SYDVKM. Trimming removed 2 bases at V and 5 bases at J, with 6 bases between. CDR3 length: 12 amino acids. CDR3 sequence (DNA): TGTGCCAGCAGTTTACAGGGGGAGACCCAGTACTTC. Translation: CASSLQGETQYF.

The chain recombines TRBV4-2 with TRBJ2-5, with no clear D. CDR1 is LGHNA and CDR2 is YNFKEQ in the germline V gene. Trimming left V 1 base short and J 3 bases short, with 12 bases between. The CDR3 has 15 residues. Here the CDR3 DNA reads TGTGCCAGCAGCCAAGCAGGCAGTCCTGAAGAGACCCAGTACTTC. Translating gives CASSQAGSPEETQYF.

J is TRBJ2-7 and V is TRBV7-6; perhaps D is TRBD1 or TRBD2 (5 bases each). V was pared by 1 base and J by 2 bases, with 15 bases between. The CDR3 has 16 amino acids. Germline V gene sequence: CDR1 SGHVS, CDR2 FNYEAQ. CDR3 DNA: TGTGCCAGCAGCTTAGGCCCCCCCGGGGCAACCTACGAGCAGTACTTC. Translating it yields CASSLGPPGATYEQYF.

The CDR3 DNA is TGTGCCAGTTCCAGGGATGGGCCGGAGACCCAGTACTTC. Translation gives CASSRDGPETQYF. The chain recombines TRBV6-1 with TRBJ2-5; D perhaps matches TRBD1 (5 bases). The CDR3 consists of 13 residues. Germline CDR1 reads MNHNS; CDR2 reads SASEGT. Trimming removed 9 bases from V and 5 bases from J, with 16 bases in between.

The chain couples TRBV6-5 to TRBJ1-1; D possibly corresponds to TRBD1 (5 bases). This CDR3 has 14 amino acids. The ends were cut back, 6 bases at V and 3 bases at J, with 14 bases in the middle. CDR1 and CDR2 (germline): MNHEY, SVGAGI. The DNA of the CDR3 is TGTGCCAGCAGGAACGCAGGGTTCCACACTGAAGCTTTCTTT. The encoded protein is CASRNAGFHTEAFF.

This clone was detected many times. The rearrangement uses TRBV29-1 and TRBJ1-2; D gene ambiguous. Trimming took off 6 bases at V and 7 bases at J, with 12 bases between the two ends. CDR3 size: 11 residues. Germline V gene sequence: CDR1 SQVTM, CDR2 ANQGSEA. The CDR3 bases are TGCAGCGTAACCTCGGAAGGTGGCTACACCTTC. This encodes CSVTSEGGYTF.

The chain combines TRBV18 with TRBJ1-5, with D unclear. The V gene's germline CDR1 is KGHSH and CDR2 LQKENI. Trimming pared 3 bases from V and 5 bases from J, leaving 14 bases between. The CDR3 has 15 amino acids. CDR3 sequence (DNA): TGTGCCAGCTCACCTGACCCGGGGAGGGATCAGCCCCAGCATTTT. Translated: CASSPDPGRDQPQHF. The full variable domain, completed using reference TRBV18 and TRBJ1-5, is NAGVMQNPRHLVRRRGQEARLRCSPMKGHSHVYWYRQLPEEGLKFMVYLQKENIIDESGMPKERFSAEFPKEGPSILRIQQVVRGDSAAYFCASSPDPGRDQPQHFGDGTRLSIL.